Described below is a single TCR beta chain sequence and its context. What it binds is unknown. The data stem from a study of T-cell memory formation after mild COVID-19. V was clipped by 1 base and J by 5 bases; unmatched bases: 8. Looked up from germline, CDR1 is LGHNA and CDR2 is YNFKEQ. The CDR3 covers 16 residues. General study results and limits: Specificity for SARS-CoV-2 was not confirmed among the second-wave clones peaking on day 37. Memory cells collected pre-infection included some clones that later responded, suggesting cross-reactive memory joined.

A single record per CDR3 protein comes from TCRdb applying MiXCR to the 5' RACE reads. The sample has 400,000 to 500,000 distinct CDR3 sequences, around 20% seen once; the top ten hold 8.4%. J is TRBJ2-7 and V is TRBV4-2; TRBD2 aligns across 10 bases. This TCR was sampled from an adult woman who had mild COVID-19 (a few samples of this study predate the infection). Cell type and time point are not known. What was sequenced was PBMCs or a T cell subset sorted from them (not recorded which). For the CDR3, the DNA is TGTGCCAGCAGCCAAGCCTTAGCGGGGGGTCTTAACGAGCAGTACTTC. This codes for CASSQALAGGLNEQYF.